This section outlines one TCR beta chain sequence together with its context. CDR3 length: 14 residues. In germline, CDR1 is MGHRA, CDR2 YSYEKL. Deletions cut 1 base from V and 5 bases from J, with 11 bases between. The record originates from a study of blood T cell repertoires in COVID-19. Sequencing used immunoSEQ multiplex PCR; TCRdb keeps in-frame clones, though not all of them. This sample has 84,000 or so clones, with 85% found just once. Sequencing was done on a sample of peripheral blood. The receptor was derived from an elderly man with active or convalescent COVID-19. The V call is TRBV4-1, the J call TRBJ2-5, with D unresolved. CDR3 residues: CASSQVTFRETQYF. The CDR3 bases are TGCGCCAGCAGCCAAGTCACCTTTCGGGAGACCCAGTACTTC.